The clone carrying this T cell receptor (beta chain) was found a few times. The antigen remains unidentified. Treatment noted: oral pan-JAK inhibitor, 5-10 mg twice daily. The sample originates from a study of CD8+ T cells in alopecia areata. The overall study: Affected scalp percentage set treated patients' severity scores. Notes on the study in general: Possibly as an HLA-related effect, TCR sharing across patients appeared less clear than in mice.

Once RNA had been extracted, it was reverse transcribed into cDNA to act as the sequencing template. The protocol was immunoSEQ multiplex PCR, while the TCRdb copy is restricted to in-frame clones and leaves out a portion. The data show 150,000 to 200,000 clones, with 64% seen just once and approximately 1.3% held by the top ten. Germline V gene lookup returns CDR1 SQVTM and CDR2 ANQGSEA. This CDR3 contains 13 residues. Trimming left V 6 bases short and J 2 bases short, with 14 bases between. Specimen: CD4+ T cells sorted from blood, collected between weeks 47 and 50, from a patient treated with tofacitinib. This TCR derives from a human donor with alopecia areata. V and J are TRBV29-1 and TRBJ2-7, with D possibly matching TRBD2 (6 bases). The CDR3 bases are TGCAGCGTGGCTCGGGGGATCCCCTACGAGCAGTACTTC. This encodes CSVARGIPYEQYF.